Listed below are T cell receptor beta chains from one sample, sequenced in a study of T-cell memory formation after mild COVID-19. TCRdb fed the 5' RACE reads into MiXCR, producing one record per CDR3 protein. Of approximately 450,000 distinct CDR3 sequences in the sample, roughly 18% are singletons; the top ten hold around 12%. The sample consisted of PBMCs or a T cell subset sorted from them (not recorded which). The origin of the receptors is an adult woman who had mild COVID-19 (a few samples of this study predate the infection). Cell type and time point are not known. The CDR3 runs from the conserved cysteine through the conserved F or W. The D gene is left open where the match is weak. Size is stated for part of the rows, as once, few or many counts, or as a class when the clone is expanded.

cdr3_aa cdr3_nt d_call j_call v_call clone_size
CASSEEGGRRAKQYF TGTGCCAGCAGTGAAGAGGGTGGCAGGCGTGCGAAGCAGTACTTC - TRBJ2-7 TRBV2 few
CASSYQVSEQYF TGTGCCAGCAGTTATCAGGTTTCCGAGCAGTACTTC - TRBJ2-7 TRBV3-1 -
CAISDRLAGGKSSYNEQFF TGTGCCATCAGTGACCGGCTAGCGGGAGGGAAGAGCTCCTACAATGAGCAGTTCTTC TRBD2 TRBJ2-1 TRBV10-3 few
CASSQGLQGARYNEQFF TGCGCCAGCAGCCAAGGGTTGCAGGGGGCGAGATACAATGAGCAGTTCTTC TRBD1 TRBJ2-1 TRBV4-1 -
CASSLMANEKLFF TGTGCCAGCAGCTTAATGGCGAATGAAAAACTGTTTTTT - TRBJ1-4 TRBV7-9 many
CASSFSGRNPTGNEQFF TGCGCCAGCAGCTTCAGCGGGAGGAATCCTACGGGGAATGAGCAGTTCTTC TRBD2 TRBJ2-1 TRBV5-1 -
CASSVSGQGYEQFF TGCGCCAGCAGCGTATCGGGACAGGGGTATGAGCAGTTCTTC TRBD1 TRBJ2-1 TRBV5-1 -
CASSPGQGGKYEQYF TGCGCCAGCAGCCCGGGACAGGGTGGAAAATACGAGCAGTACTTC TRBD1 TRBJ2-7 TRBV4-1 -
CASSRDFLNNEQFF TGTGCCAGCTCAAGGGACTTCTTAAACAATGAGCAGTTCTTC - TRBJ2-1 TRBV18 -
CASSFVTPWDEQFF TGTGCCAGCAGCTTCGTCACTCCCTGGGATGAGCAGTTCTTC - TRBJ2-1 TRBV7-2 few
CSVAGQGGLTGELFF TGCAGCGTTGCCGGACAGGGGGGATTGACCGGGGAGCTGTTTTTT TRBD1 TRBJ2-2 TRBV29-1 few